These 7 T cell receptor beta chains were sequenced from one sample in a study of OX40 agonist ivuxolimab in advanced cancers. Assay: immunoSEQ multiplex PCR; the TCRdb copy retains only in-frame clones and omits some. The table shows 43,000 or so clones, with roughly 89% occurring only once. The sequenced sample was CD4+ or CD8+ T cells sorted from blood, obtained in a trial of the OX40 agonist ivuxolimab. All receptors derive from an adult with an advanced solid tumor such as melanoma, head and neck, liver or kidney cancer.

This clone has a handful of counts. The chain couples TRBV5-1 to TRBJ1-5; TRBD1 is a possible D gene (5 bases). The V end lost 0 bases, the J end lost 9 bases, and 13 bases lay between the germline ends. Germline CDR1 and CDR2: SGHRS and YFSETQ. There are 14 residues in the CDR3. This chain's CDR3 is CASSLGWEGAPQHF. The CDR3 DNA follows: TGCGCCAGCAGCTTGGGGTGGGAAGGGGCGCCCCAGCATTTT.

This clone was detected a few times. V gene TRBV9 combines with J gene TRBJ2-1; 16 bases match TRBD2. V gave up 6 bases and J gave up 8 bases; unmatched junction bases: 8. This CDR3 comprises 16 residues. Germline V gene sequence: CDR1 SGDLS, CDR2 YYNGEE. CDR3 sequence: CASTRTGTSGRDEQFF. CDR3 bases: TGTGCCAGCACCAGAACCGGGACTAGCGGGAGGGATGAGCAGTTCTTC. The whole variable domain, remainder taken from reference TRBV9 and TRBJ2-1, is DSGVTQTPKHLITATGQRVTLRCSPRSGDLSVYWYQQSLDQGLQFLIQYYNGEERAKGNILERFSAQQFPDLHSELNLSSLELGDSALYFCASTRTGTSGRDEQFFGPGTRLTVL.

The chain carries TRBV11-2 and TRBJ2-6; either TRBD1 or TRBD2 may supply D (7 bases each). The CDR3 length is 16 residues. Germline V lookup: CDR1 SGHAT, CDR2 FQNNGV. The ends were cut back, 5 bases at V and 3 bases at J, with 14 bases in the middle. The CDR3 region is CASSLGRGRGANVLTF. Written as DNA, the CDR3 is TGTGCCAGCAGCCTTGGGAGGGGGCGTGGGGCCAACGTCCTGACTTTC.

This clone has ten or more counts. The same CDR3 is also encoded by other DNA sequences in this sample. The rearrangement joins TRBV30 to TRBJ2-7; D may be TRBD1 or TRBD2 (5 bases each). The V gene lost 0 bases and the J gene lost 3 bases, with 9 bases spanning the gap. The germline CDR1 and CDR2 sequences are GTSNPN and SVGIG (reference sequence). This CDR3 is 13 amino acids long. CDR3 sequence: CAWSVGTGYEQYF. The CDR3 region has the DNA TGTGCCTGGAGTGTGGGGACGGGCTACGAGCAGTACTTC.

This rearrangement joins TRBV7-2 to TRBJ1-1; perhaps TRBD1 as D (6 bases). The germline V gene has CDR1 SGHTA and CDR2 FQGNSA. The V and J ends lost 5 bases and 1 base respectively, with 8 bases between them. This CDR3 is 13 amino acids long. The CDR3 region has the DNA TGTGCCAGCAGCGGACAGAGGAACACTGAAGCTTTCTTT. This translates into CASSGQRNTEAFF.

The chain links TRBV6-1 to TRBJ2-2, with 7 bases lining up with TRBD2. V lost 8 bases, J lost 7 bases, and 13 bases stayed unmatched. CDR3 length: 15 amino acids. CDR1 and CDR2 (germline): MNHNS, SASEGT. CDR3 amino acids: CASFRLAGMGGELFF. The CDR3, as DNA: TGTGCCAGCTTTAGACTAGCTGGTATGGGCGGGGAGCTGTTTTTT.

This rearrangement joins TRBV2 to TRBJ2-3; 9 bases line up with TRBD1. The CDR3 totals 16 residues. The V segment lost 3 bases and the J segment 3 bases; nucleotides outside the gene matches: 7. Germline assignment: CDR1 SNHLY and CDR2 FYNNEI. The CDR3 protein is CASSDGGTGPTDTQYF. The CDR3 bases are TGTGCCAGCAGTGATGGAGGGACAGGGCCAACAGATACGCAGTATTTT.